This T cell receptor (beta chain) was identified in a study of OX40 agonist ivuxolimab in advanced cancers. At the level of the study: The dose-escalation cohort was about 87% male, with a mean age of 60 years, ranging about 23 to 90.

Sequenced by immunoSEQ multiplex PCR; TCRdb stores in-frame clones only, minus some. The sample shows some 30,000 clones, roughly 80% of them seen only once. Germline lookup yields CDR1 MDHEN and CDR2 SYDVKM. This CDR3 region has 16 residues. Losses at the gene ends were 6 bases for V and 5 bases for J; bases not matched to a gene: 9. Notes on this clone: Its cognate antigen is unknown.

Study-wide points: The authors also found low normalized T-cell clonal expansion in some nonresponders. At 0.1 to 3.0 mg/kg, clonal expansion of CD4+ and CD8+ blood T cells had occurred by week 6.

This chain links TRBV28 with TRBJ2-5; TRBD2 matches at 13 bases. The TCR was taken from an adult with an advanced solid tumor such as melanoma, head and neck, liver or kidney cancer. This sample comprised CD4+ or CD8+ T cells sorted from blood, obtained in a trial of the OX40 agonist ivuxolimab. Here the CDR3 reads CASSPTSGGAGETQYF. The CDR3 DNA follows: TGTGCCAGCAGCCCTACTAGCGGGGGGGCCGGGGAGACCCAGTACTTC. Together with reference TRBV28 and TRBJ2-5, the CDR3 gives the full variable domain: DVKVTQSSRYLVKRTGEKVFLECVQDMDHENMFWYRQDPGLGLRLIYFSYDVKMKEKGDIPEGYSVSREKKERFSLILESASTNQTSMYLCASSPTSGGAGETQYFGPGTRLLVL.